Sequencing of this T cell receptor beta chain was carried out in a study of T cell changes during pregnancy in multiple sclerosis (dated by TCRdb to about 2019). Some background on the complete study: The study examined how the T cell repertoire changed over the course of pregnancy in women with multiple sclerosis.

In the case of this clone: Its antigen has not been determined. Per-base qualities were not stored, and no clone one base away is much larger.

Library creation used the immunoSEQ multiplex PCR assay. TCRdb took this table from immuneACCESS and kept in-frame rearrangements with V and J called. Such tables lack part of the clones; where checked against another copy, unresolved V genes explain under half of the gap, and the rest is unexplained. In all, the sample holds about 68,000 clones, and about 90% of those were seen once. The leading ten clones occupy over 2% of the sample. The CDR3 runs 22 residues from the cysteine to the phenylalanine. Only the CDR3 part of the read is kept: 66 bases, read in frame from the first base. Trimming takes 5 bases off V and 0 bases off J; junction bases not matched to a gene: 25. According to the germline V gene (reference sequence), CDR1 reads MNHEY and CDR2 reads SMNVEV.

Recombination connected TRBV27 to TRBJ2-4; 7 junctional bases match TRBD2. This specimen consisted of peripheral blood, obtained in the first trimester of pregnancy. The sequence was obtained from a female donor with multiple sclerosis, enrolled in a pregnancy study. CDR3 sequence: CASSRRAGAPFNPPPAKNIQYF. The nucleotide sequence is given as TGTGCCAGCAGTCGGAGGGCGGGAGCGCCCTTTAACCCCCCGCCAGCCAAAAACATTCAGTACTTC.